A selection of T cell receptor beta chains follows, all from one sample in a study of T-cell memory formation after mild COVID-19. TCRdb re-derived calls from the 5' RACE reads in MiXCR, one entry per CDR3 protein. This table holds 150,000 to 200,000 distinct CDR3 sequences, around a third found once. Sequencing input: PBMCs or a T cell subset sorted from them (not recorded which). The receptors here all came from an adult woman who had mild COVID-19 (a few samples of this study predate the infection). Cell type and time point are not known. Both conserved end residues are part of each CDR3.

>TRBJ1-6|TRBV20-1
CSAIGSYNSPLHF
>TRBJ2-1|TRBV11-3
CASSSRQDNEQFF
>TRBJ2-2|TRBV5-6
CASSSGLRYTGELFF
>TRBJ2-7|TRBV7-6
CASSLSRQGSYEQYF
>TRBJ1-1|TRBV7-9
CASRWLNTEAFF
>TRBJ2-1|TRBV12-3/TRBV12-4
CASSFTGTSGGSHNEQFF
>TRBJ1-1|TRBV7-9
CASSSTGSEAFF
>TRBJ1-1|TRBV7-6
CASRQGSEAFF
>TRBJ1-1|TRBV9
CASSVGANTEAFF
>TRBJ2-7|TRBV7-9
CASSRQGDREQYF
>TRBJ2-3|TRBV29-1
CSVIRGPDTQYF
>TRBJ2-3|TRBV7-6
CASSFYGRKDTQYF
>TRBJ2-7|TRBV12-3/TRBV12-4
CASMPGLAVYEQYF
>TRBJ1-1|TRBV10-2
CASNKGAPRGTEAFF
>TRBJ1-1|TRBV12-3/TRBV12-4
CASSFEEGLSDTEAFF
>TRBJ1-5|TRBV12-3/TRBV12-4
CASSLGQGRQPQHF
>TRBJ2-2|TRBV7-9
CASFREGGELFF
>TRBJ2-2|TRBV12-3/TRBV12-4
CASSFRGNTGELFF
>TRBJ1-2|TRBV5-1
CASSREGQVYGYTF
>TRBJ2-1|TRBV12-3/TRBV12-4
CASSFLRNEQFF
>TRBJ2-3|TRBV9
CASSVGGQATDTQYF
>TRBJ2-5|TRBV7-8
CASSLGGWETQYF
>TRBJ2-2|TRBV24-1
CATSDWESTGELFF
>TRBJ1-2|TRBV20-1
CSADKDGGSGYGYTF
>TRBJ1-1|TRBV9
CASSSFSGGTEAFF
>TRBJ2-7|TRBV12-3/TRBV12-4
CASSPAAGGGVQYF
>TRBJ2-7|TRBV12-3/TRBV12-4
CASSLEGGEFYEQYF
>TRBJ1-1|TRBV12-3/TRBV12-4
CASSWPLPDNTEAFF
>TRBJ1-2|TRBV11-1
CASSSNRDHGYTF
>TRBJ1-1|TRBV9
CASSVGGENTEAFF
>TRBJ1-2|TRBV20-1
CSAPQTGPLYGYTF
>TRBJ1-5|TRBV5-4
CASSRDPGSNQPQHF
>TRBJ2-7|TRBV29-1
CSVERDSSYEQYF
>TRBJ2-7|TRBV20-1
CSAIIPGGTYEQYF
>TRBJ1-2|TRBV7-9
CASSLEAPSNYGYTF
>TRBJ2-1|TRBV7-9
CASSFGTEDNEQFF
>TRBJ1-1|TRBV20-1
CSTGPHWGTEAFF
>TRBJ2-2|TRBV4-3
CASSQVVRRTYLTGELFF
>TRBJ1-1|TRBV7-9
CASSLASVNTEAFF
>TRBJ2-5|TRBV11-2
CASSSRPGTGLETQYF
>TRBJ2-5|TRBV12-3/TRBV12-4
CASSRGTQQETQYF
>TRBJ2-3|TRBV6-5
CASSYEPGSGSGGTDTQYF
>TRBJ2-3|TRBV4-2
CASSQEPSGISTDTQYF
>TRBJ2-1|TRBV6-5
CASSYSIGGDDEQFF
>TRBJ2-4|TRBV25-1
CASSQVGSANIQYF
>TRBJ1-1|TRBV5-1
CASSLGGGENTEAFF
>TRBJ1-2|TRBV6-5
CASSSPSESVIGYTF
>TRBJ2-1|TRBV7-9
CASTQGEAYNEQFF
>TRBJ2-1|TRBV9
CASSRASGSSNEQFF
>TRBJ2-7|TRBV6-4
CASSDSEGGLAPYEQYF
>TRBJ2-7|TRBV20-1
CSARNGGRLYEQYF
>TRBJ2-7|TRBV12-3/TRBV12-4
CASSLSARIAGEAYEQYF
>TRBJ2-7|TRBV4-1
CASSQESLGPMVAYEQYF